The T cell receptor beta chain described here comes from a study of cytomegalovirus exposure and HLA in healthy donors. Findings of the study overall: Reports credit the classifier with highly specific, highly sensitive diagnosis of cytomegalovirus status.

The CDR3 runs 11 residues. In germline, CDR1 is SGDLS, CDR2 YYNGEE. Concerning this clone itself: The target antigen is unknown.

The primer mix had 60 Vbeta and 13 Jbeta primers. Only in-frame clones appear in the TCRdb table, and some are missing; sequencing was by immunoSEQ multiplex PCR. The repertoire consists of under 200,000 clones, with 77% occurring once and the leading ten covering over 2%. This chain connects TRBV9 to TRBJ2-7; 11 bases agree with TRBD1. Sequencing was carried out using PBMCs. The receptor comes from a middle-aged woman in good health and CMV-seropositive. The CDR3 DNA reads as TGTAGGGGACAGGGGGCCTACGAGCAGTACTTC. It encodes CRGQGAYEQYF.